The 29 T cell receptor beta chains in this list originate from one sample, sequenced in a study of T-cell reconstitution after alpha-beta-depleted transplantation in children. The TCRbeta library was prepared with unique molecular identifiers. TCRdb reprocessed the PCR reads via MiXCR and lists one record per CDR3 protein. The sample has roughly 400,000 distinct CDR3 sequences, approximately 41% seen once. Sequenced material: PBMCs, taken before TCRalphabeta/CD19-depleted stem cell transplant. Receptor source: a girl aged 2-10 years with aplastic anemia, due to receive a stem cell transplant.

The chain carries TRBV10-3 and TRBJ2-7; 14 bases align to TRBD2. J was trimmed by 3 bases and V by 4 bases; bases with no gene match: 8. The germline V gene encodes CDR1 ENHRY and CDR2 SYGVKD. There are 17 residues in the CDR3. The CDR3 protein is CAISVSPGLAGDYEQYF. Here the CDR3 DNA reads TGTGCCATCAGTGTCTCCCCGGGACTAGCGGGAGACTACGAGCAGTACTTC.

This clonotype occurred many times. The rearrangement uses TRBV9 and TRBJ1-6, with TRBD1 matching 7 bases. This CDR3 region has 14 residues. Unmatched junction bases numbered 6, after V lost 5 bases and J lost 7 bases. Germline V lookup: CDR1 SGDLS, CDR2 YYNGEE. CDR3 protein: CASRGGTDNSPLHF. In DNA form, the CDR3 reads TGTGCCAGCAGAGGGGGGACAGACAATTCACCCCTCCACTTT.

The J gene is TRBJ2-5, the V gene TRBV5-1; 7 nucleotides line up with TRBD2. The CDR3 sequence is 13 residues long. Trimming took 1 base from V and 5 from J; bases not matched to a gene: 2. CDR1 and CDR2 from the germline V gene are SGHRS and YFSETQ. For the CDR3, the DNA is TGCGCCAGCAGCTTGAGCGGGATGGAGACCCAGTACTTC. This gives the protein CASSLSGMETQYF. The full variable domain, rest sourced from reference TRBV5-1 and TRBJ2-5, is KAGVTQTPRYLIKTRGQQVTLSCSPISGHRSVSWYQQTPGQGLQFLFEYFSETQRNKGNFPGRFSGRQFSNSRSEMNVSTLELGDSALYLCASSLSGMETQYFGPGTRLLVL.

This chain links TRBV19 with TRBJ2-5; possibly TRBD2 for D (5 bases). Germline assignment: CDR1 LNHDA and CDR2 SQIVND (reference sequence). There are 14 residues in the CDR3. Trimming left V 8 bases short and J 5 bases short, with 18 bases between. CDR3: CASHSGLRSETQYF. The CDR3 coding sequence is TGTGCCAGTCACAGCGGCCTAAGAAGCGAGACCCAGTACTTC.

CDR3 protein: CATSDLQGQAETQYF. The DNA of the CDR3 is TGTGCCACCAGTGATTTACAGGGACAGGCGGAGACCCAGTACTTC. V and J are TRBV24-1 and TRBJ2-5, with 8 bases aligning to TRBD1. Trimming removed 1 base from V and 5 bases from J; junction bases left unmatched: 5. Germline CDR1 and CDR2: KGHDR and SFDVKD. The CDR3 has 15 residues.

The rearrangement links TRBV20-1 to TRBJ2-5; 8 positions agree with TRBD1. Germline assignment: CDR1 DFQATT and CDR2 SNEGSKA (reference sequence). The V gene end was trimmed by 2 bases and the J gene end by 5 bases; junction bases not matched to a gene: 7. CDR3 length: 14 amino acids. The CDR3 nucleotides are TGCAGTGCTAGACCCCGACAGGGGCTGGAGACCCAGTACTTC. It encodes CSARPRQGLETQYF.

CDR3 sequence reads: CSCRTGLAGGGPTQYF. The CDR3 DNA sequence: TGCAGCTGTAGGACCGGGCTAGCGGGAGGGGGACCTACGCAGTATTTT. This chain joins TRBV29-1 and TRBJ2-3; 12 bases align to TRBD2. This CDR3 spans 16 amino acids. The V segment lost 8 bases and the J segment 8 bases; nucleotides outside the gene matches: 17. Germline V gene sequence: CDR1 SQVTM, CDR2 ANQGSEA.

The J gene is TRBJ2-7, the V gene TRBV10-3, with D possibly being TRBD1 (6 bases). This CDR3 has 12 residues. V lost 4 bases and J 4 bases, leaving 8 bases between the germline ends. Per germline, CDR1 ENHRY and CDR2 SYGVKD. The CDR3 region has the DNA TGTGCCATCAGTGGGGGGCAGTACGAGCAGTACTTC. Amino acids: CAISGGQYEQYF.

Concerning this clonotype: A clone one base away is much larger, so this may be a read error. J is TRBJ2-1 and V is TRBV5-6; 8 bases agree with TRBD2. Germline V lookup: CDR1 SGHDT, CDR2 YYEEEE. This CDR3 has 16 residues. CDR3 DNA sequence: TGTGCCAGCAGCTCGGGGAGAGGGACTAGTTACAATGCGCAGTTCTTC. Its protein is CASSSGRGTSYNAQFF.

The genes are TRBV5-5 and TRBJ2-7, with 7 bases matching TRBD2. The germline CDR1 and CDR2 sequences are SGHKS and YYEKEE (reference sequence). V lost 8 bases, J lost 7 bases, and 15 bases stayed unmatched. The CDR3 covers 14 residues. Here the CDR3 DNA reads TGTGCCAGGGGCCCCGGGCTAGTGGGAGGGGAGCAGTACTTC. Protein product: CARGPGLVGGEQYF.

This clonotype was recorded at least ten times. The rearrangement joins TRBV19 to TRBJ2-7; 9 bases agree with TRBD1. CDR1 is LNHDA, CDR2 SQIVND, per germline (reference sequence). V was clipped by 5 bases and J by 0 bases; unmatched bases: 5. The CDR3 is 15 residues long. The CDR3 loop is CASSAGTGPSYEQYF. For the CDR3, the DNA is TGTGCCAGTAGTGCGGGGACAGGGCCCTCCTACGAGCAGTACTTC.

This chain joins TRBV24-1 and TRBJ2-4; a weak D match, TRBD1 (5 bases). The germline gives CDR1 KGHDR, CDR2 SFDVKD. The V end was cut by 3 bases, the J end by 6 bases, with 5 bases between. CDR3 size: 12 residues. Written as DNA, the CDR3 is TGTGCCACCAGTGATAGGGGAAACATTCAGTACTTC. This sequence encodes CATSDRGNIQYF.

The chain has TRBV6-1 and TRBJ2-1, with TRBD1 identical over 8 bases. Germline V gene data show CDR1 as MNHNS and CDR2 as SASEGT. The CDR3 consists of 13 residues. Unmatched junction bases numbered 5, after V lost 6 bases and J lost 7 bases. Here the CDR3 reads CASRRDRMNEQFF. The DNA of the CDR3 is TGTGCCAGCAGGCGGGACAGGATGAATGAGCAGTTCTTC.

DNA for the CDR3: TGTGCCACCAGCGAAGAGCGGGACAGGGCCCTCGAGACCCAGTACTTC. Its translation: CATSEERDRALETQYF. V gene TRBV15 combines with J gene TRBJ2-7; 9 nucleotides match TRBD1. The J call may be wrong; the DNA end is better matched by TRBJ2-5. This CDR3 contains 16 residues. The germline gives CDR1 LNHNV, CDR2 YYDKDF (reference sequence).

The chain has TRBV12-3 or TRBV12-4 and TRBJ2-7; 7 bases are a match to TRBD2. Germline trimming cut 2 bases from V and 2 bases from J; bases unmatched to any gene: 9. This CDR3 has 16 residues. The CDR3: CASSLRLTSSAYEQYF. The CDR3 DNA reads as TGTGCCAGCAGTTTACGGCTGACTAGCTCGGCCTACGAGCAGTACTTC.

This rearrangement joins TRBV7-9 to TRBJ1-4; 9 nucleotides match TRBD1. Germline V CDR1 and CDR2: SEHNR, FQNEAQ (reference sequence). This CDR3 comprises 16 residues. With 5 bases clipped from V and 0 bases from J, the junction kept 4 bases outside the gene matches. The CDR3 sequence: CASSSRQGATNEKLFF. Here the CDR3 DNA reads TGTGCCAGCAGCAGTCGACAGGGGGCAACTAATGAAAAACTGTTTTTT.

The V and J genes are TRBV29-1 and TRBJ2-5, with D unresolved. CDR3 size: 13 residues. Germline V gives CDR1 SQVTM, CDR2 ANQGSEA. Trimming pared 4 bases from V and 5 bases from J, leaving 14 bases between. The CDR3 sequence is CSVGYTKGETQYF. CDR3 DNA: TGCAGCGTTGGCTATACCAAAGGCGAGACCCAGTACTTC.

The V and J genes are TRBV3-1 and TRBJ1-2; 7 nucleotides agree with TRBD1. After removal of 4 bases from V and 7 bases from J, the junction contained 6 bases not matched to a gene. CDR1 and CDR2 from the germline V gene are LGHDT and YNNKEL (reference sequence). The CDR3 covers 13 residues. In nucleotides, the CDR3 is TGTGCCAGCAGCCCCCAAGGGGGCTTTGGCTACACCTTC. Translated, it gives CASSPQGGFGYTF.

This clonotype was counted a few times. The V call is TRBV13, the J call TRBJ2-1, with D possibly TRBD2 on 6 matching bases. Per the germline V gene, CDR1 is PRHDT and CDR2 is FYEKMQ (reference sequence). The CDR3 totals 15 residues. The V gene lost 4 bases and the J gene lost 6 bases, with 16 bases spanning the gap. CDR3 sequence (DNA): TGTGCCAGCAGCTCCCTCCGGGAGTCGGGCAATGAGCAGTTCTTC. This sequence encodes CASSSLRESGNEQFF.

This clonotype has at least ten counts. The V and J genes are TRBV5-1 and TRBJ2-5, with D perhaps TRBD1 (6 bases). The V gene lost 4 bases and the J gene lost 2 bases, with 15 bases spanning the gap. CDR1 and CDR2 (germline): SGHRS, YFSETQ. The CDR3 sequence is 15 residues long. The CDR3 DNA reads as TGCGCCAGCAGCCCGAGGGGGACCGCACAAGAGACCCAGTACTTC. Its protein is CASSPRGTAQETQYF.

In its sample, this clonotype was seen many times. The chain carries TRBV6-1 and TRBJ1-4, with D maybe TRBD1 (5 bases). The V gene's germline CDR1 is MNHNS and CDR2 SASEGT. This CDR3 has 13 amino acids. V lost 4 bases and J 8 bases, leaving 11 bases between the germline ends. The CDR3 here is CASSAGLREKLFF. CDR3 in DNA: TGTGCCAGCAGTGCGGGACTACGGGAAAAACTGTTTTTT.

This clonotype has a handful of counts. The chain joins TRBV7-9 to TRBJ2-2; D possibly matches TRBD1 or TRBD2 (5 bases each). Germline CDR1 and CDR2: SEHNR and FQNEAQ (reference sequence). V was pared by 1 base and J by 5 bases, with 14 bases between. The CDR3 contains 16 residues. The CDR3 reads CASSLGRGEPTGELFF. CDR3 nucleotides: TGTGCCAGCAGCTTAGGGCGAGGGGAGCCGACCGGGGAGCTGTTTTTT.

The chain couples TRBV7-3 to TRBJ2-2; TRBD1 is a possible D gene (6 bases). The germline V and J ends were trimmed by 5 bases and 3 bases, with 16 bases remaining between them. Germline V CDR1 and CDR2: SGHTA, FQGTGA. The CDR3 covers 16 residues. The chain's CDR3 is CASSTSHRADTGELFF. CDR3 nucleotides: TGTGCCAGCAGCACCTCTCACAGGGCTGACACCGGGGAGCTGTTTTTT.

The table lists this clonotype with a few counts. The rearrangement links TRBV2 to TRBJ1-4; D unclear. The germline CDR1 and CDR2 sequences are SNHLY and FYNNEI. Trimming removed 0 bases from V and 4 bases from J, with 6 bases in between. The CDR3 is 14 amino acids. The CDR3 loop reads CASSEAANNEKLFF. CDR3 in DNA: TGTGCCAGCAGTGAAGCAGCGAATAATGAAAAACTGTTTTTT.

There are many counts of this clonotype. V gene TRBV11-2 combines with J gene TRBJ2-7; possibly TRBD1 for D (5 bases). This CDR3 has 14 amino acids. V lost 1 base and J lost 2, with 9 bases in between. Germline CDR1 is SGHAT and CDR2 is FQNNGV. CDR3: CASSLGATAYEQYF. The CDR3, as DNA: TGTGCCAGCAGCTTAGGAGCGACAGCCTACGAGCAGTACTTC.

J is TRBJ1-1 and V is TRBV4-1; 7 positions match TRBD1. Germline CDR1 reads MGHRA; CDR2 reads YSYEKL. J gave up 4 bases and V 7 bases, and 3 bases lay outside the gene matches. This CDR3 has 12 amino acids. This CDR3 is CASKTGSTEAFF. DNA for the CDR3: TGCGCCAGCAAGACAGGGTCCACTGAAGCTTTCTTT.

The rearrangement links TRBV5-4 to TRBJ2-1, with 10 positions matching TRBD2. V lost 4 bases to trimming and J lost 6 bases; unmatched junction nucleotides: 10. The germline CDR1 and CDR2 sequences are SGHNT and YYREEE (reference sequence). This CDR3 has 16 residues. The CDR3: CASSKPRAGGFNEQFF. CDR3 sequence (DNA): TGTGCCAGCAGCAAACCTCGAGCGGGAGGGTTCAATGAGCAGTTCTTC. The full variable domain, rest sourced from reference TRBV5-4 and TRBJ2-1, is ETGVTQSPTHLIKTRGQQVTLRCSSQSGHNTVSWYQQALGQGPQFIFQYYREEENGRGNFPPRFSGLQFPNYSSELNVNALELDDSALYLCASSKPRAGGFNEQFFGPGTRLTVL.

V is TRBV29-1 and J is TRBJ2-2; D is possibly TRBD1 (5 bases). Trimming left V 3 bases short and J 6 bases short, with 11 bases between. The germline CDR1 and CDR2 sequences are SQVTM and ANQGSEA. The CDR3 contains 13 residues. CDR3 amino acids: CSVDRAGAGELFF. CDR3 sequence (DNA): TGCAGCGTTGACAGGGCTGGGGCCGGGGAGCTGTTTTTT.

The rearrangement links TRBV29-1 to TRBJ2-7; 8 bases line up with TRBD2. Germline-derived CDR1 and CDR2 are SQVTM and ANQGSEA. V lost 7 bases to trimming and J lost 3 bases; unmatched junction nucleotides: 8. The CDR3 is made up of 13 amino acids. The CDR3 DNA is TGCAGCGATTCCCCCGGGGGGGACTACGAGCAGTACTTC. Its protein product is CSDSPGGDYEQYF.